This T cell receptor (beta chain) was sequenced during a study of T cells in Graves' hyperthyroidism and ophthalmopathy. RNA transcripts were the template for amplifying TCR beta CDR3 regions. Carried out on the TCR CDR3, a first-round RT-PCR used the HTBI primer set. TCRdb independently ran MiXCR on the multiplex PCR reads; one entry per CDR3 protein. The table lists 490,000 or so distinct CDR3 sequences, 15% to 20% of them singletons. This clonotype was observed a handful of times. No antigen is known for it. The CDR3 extends over 15 amino acids. Germline CDR1 and CDR2: SQVTM and ANQGSEA. V was clipped by 2 bases and J by 4 bases; unmatched bases: 8. Study-level findings and limits: It was a median approximately 7.1 months before onset that the model predicted ophthalmopathy.

This TCR was sampled from a man in his forties with Graves' ophthalmopathy. The sequenced sample consisted of blood. V usage is TRBV29-1 and J usage is TRBJ2-1; 7 nucleotides match TRBD2. The CDR3 DNA reads TGCAGCGTTGAATCAGGGCGGGAGCTTTACAATGAGCAGTTCTTC. This encodes CSVESGRELYNEQFF.